This TCR beta chain was retrieved from a study of blood T cell repertoires in COVID-19. At the level of the study: The samples span acute and convalescent COVID-19 from the United States, Italy and Spain.

This CDR3 has 13 residues. The V gene's germline CDR1 is LGHDT and CDR2 YNNKEL (reference sequence). V was pared by 2 bases and J by 8 bases, with 7 bases between. Libraries were prepared by immunoSEQ multiplex PCR; TCRdb keeps only in-frame clonotypes and omits some of them. This table holds fewer than 500,000 clones, roughly four fifths found once. The clonotype originates from a human donor with acute or convalescent COVID-19. The donor label of this sample is uncertain. Sequenced input: peripheral blood. This sequence joins TRBV3-1 (or the pseudogene TRBV3-2) and TRBJ1-6, with unresolved D. The CDR3 protein is CASSQLSDSPLHF. The CDR3 nucleotides read TGTGCCAGCAGCCAACTCAGCGATTCACCCCTCCACTTT.